This T cell receptor (beta chain) was sequenced in a study of graft-versus-host responses after intestinal transplantation. Study in general: Each of the recipients got a multivisceral, liver-intestinal, or isolated intestinal transplant.

Between the trimmed V and J ends, which lost 3 bases and 8 bases, there was a span of 16 bases. The CDR3 is made up of 15 amino acids. The germline CDR1 and CDR2 sequences are LGHNA and YNFKEQ. The repertoire was sequenced with immunoSEQ multiplex PCR; TCRdb's copy has only in-frame clones and lacks some. The sample yields about 110,000 clones, about 92% seen once. Comments on this clone: The antigen remains undetermined.

This chain uses TRBV4-2 with TRBJ2-2; D is unresolved. The receptor was isolated from a human donor who was the organ donor for an intestinal transplant. The sequencing here drew on unstimulated CD8+ T cells sorted from spleen or lymph node cells, taken before transplant. Here the CDR3 DNA reads TGTGCCAGCAGCCAGCCCCTGGGTAGCAGGGGGGAGCTGTTTTTT. It is translated as CASSQPLGSRGELFF.